The 8 T cell receptor beta chains presented below share a single source sample, sequenced in a study of cytomegalovirus exposure and HLA in healthy donors. The PCR contained 60 Vbeta and 13 Jbeta primers. TCRdb's copy holds only in-frame clones and misses some; the assay was immunoSEQ multiplex PCR. The table lists 110,000 to 150,000 clones, about four fifths of them singletons. The sequenced sample consisted of PBMCs. The receptor source for this set is a woman in her thirties or forties in good health and CMV-seropositive.

The chain links TRBV7-9 to TRBJ2-7; D gene unclear. The ends were cut back, 0 bases at V and 3 bases at J, with 15 bases in the middle. The CDR3 covers 16 residues. Germline CDR1 reads SEHNR; CDR2 reads FQNEAQ (reference sequence). The CDR3 sequence: CASSLATPGNLYEQYF. The CDR3, as DNA: TGTGCCAGCAGCTTAGCGACACCAGGCAACCTCTACGAGCAGTACTTC.

J is TRBJ1-3 and V is TRBV7-9, with a weak D call TRBD1 (6 bases). Trimming shortened V by 2 bases and J by 4 bases, and 12 bases separated the two germline ends. The CDR3 has 15 residues. Germline CDR1 SEHNR, CDR2 FQNEAQ (reference sequence). CDR3 sequence: CASSLIRGRGNTIYF. The CDR3 region has the DNA TGTGCCAGCAGCTTAATCAGGGGCAGGGGAAACACCATATATTTT. Full variable domain (remainder filled in from reference TRBV7-9 and TRBJ1-3): DTGVSQNPRHKITKRGQNVTFRCDPISEHNRLYWYRQTLGQGPEFLTYFQNEAQLEKSRLLSDRFSAERPKGSFSTLEIQRTEQGDSAMYLCASSLIRGRGNTIYFGEGSWLTVV.

The chain uses TRBV9 and TRBJ1-6, with D maybe TRBD1 (6 bases). The CDR3 covers 14 residues. The V and J ends lost 0 bases and 13 bases respectively, with 14 bases between them. Germline V gene sequence: CDR1 SGDLS, CDR2 YYNGEE. CDR3 in DNA: TGTGCCAGCAGCGTAGAGGGGGGGAGGCTCCCCCTCCACTTT. Residues: CASSVEGGRLPLHF.

The chain is built from TRBV6-6 and TRBJ2-7; 8 nucleotides match TRBD2. With V trimmed by 6 bases and J by 0 bases, 4 bases remained unmatched. The CDR3 covers 14 residues. The V gene's germline CDR1 is MNHNY and CDR2 SVGAGI (reference sequence). The CDR3 DNA follows: TGTGCCAGCAGGAGCGGGGGTAGCTCCTACGAGCAGTACTTC. As protein: CASRSGGSSYEQYF.

This chain links TRBV28 with TRBJ1-1; the D gene is possibly TRBD1 (5 bases). V was clipped by 5 bases and J by 1 base, with 8 bases between them. The CDR3 is made up of 13 amino acids. The V gene's germline CDR1 is MDHEN and CDR2 SYDVKM. Here the CDR3 reads CASSRTRNTEAFF. Written as DNA, the CDR3 is TGTGCCAGCAGTCGGACAAGGAACACTGAAGCTTTCTTT.

The table lists this clone with a count of one. In the same sample, other DNA sequences code for this CDR3. The chain combines TRBV28 with TRBJ1-2, with D maybe TRBD1 (6 bases). With 7 bases removed from V and 9 bases from J, the gap between germline ends came to 12 bases. CDR1 MDHEN and CDR2 SYDVKM come from the germline V gene. CDR3 size: 11 residues. The DNA for the CDR3 is TGTGCCAGCACCCTTACAGGGAGCTACACCTTC. It translates to CASTLTGSYTF.

The gene calls are TRBV2 and TRBJ1-5, with D unclear. This CDR3 has 12 amino acids. Per germline, CDR1 SNHLY and CDR2 FYNNEI. The ends were cut back, 8 bases at V and 1 base at J, with 6 bases in the middle. The CDR3 spells CASRRSNQPQHF. In nucleotides, the CDR3 is TGTGCCAGCCGTAGAAGCAATCAGCCCCAGCATTTT.

The DNA for the CDR3 is TGTGCCAGCAGCCACCCCGTTCTAGCGGGGCGTTACAATGAGCAGTTCTTC. This codes for CASSHPVLAGRYNEQFF. The V and J genes are TRBV14 and TRBJ2-1; TRBD2 matches at 9 bases. This CDR3 comprises 17 residues. Germline V gene sequence: CDR1 SGHDN, CDR2 FVKESK. The V gene end was trimmed by 3 bases and the J gene end by 4 bases; junction bases not matched to a gene: 10.